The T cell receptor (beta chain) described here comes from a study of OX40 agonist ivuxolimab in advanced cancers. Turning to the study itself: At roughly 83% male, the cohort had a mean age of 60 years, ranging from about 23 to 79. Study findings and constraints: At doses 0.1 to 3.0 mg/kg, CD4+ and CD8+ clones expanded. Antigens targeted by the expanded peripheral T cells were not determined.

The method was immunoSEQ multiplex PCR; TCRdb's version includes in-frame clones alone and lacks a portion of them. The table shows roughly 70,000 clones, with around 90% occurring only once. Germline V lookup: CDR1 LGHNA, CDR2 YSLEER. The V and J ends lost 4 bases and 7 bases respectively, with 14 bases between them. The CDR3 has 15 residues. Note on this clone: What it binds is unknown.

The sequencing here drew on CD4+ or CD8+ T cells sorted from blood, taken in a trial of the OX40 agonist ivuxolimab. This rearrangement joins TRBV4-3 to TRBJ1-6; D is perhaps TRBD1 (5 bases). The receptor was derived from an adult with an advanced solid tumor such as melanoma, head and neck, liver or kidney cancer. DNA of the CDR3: TGCGCCAGCAGCCGGGACGGCAGACAAAATTCACCCCTCCACTTT. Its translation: CASSRDGRQNSPLHF.